This T cell receptor (beta chain) stems from a study of shared clonotypes between healthy human individuals. At deep level, the assay was performed. Measured with immunoSEQ multiplex PCR; TCRdb has only the in-frame clones, and not every one. The repertoire has about 820,000 clones, nearly 95% of them found once; the top ten carry under 30%. J gave up 8 bases and V 5 bases, and 13 bases lay outside the gene matches. The length of the CDR3 is 15 residues. Germline V CDR1 and CDR2: SGHVS, FNYEAQ. General study results and limits: About 5.2% was the fraction of naive CD4 clonotypes found shared across a handful of donors.

Comments on this clone: The antigen is not known.

Naive CD8 cells were CD45RO-negative, positively selected for CCR7, excluding terminally differentiated effector memory CD45RA+ cells. There were only Caucasian adults among the donors, and all lived in Nashville, Tennessee. This sequence was found in a young man in good health. The chain uses TRBV7-6 and TRBJ2-3; 7 bases align to TRBD2. The sample was naive CD8+ T cells sorted from blood. The CDR3 nucleotides are TGTGCCAGCAGCCCTTTTCAGTCCTCGGGGGGTACGCAGTATTTT. Protein: CASSPFQSSGGTQYF.